This TCR beta chain was sequenced during a study of OX40 agonist ivuxolimab in advanced cancers. Profiled with immunoSEQ multiplex PCR; TCRdb holds only in-frame clones, not every one. The table records some 50,000 clones, 83% of them present only once. V was clipped by 3 bases and J by 5 bases, with 10 bases between them. The CDR3 has 13 residues. The germline V gene encodes CDR1 MNHNS and CDR2 SASEGT. Blood samples were obtained at baseline, cycle 4 day 1, and cycle 7 day 1. The TCR comes from an adult with an advanced solid tumor such as melanoma, head and neck, liver or kidney cancer. Sequencing used CD4+ or CD8+ T cells sorted from blood, obtained in a trial of the OX40 agonist ivuxolimab. The chain recombines TRBV6-1 with TRBJ2-5, with D uncertain. The CDR3 loop is CASSEVGMETQYF. The CDR3 bases are TGTGCCAGCAGTGAGGTGGGGATGGAGACCCAGTACTTC.